The T cell receptor beta chain under discussion was sequenced for a study of blood T cells in healthy people across ages. Study findings and constraints: Relative to aged donors, long-lived donors carried more naive CD4+ cells and displayed higher diversity.

A remark on this clonotype: What it recognizes is unknown.

The authors ran a second PCR of about 6 to 11 cycles using a sample-barcoded 5' primer and a J-beta primer mix. TCRdb used MiXCR to reprocess the 5' RACE reads, holding one entry per CDR3 protein. The table shows 1 million to 1.2 million distinct CDR3 sequences, with roughly two fifths occurring only once. The CDR3 has 11 amino acids. V lost 1 base to trimming and J lost 6 bases, with 4 bases between them. Germline CDR1 is LGHDT and CDR2 is YNNKEL (reference sequence). The TCR originated in a man aged 18 to 29 in good health. Sequenced sample: blood. The chain has TRBV3-1 and TRBJ2-7, with D uncertain. In nucleotides, the CDR3 is TGTGCCAGCAGCCAAGCTGCCGAGCAGTACTTC. Translating it yields CASSQAAEQYF.